What follows are 31 T cell receptor beta chains derived from one specimen sequenced in a study of beta chain features in type 1 diabetes. cDNA synthesis used the whole RNA isolate, giving expressed TCRB sequences. Libraries were prepared by immunoSEQ multiplex PCR; TCRdb keeps only in-frame clonotypes and omits some of them. Altogether about 220,000 clones are present, about 11% being singletons, with the ten largest covering 1% to 1.5%. The sequencing sample was made of central memory CD4+ T cells from blood. These receptors originate from a man between 18 and 29 years old in good health.

The V call is TRBV9, the J call TRBJ2-5; 12 nucleotides align to TRBD2. V was pared by 4 bases and J by 2 bases, with 6 bases of the junction left unmatched. CDR1 is SGDLS and CDR2 is YYNGEE in the germline V gene. This CDR3 has 16 amino acids. The CDR3 protein is CASSPQTSGSQETQYF. CDR3 coding DNA: TGTGCCAGCAGCCCCCAGACTAGCGGGAGTCAAGAGACCCAGTACTTC.

Concerning this clone: At the DNA level, this CDR3 is encoded by other sequences in the same sample as well. The chain is built from TRBV5-6 and TRBJ2-7, with 8 bases matching TRBD2. The germline V gene has CDR1 SGHDT and CDR2 YYEEEE. The V segment lost 0 bases and the J segment 5 bases; nucleotides outside the gene matches: 4. The CDR3 is made up of 14 amino acids. The CDR3 DNA reads TGTGCCAGCAGCTTGGGTCTAGCGGGTCACGAGCAGTACTTC. It specifies CASSLGLAGHEQYF.

This clone was observed a handful of times. V and J are TRBV18 and TRBJ2-1; TRBD1 is a possible D gene (6 bases). V was shortened by 6 bases and J by 6 bases, with 18 bases between the two germline ends. This CDR3 contains 15 residues. Germline V gene lookup returns CDR1 KGHSH and CDR2 LQKENI. CDR3 nucleotides: TGTGCCAGCTCCCAAGGGAAGCAGGGGATCAATGAGCAGTTCTTC. Translating gives CASSQGKQGINEQFF.

This clone was seen only a few times. This chain uses TRBV7-9 with TRBJ2-1, with TRBD2 matching 11 bases. The ends lost 3 bases at V and 8 bases at J; junction bases unmatched: 6. The V gene's germline CDR1 is SEHNR and CDR2 FQNEAQ (reference sequence). CDR3 size: 15 residues. The CDR3 loop reads CASSFKLAGADEQFF. DNA of the CDR3: TGTGCCAGCAGCTTTAAACTAGCGGGAGCCGATGAGCAGTTCTTC.

Only a few counts were recorded for this clone. The genes are TRBV5-6 and TRBJ1-1; 7 nucleotides line up with TRBD1. The V segment lost 5 bases and the J segment 5 bases; nucleotides outside the gene matches: 12. CDR1 and CDR2 from the germline V gene are SGHDT and YYEEEE. The CDR3 has 15 residues. The CDR3: CASSRATGRDTEAFF. The DNA for the CDR3 is TGTGCCAGCAGTCGGGCGACAGGGCGGGATACTGAAGCTTTCTTT.

The gene calls are TRBV30 and TRBJ2-3; tentative D call: TRBD2 (5 bases). Germline CDR1 GTSNPN, CDR2 SVGIG (reference sequence). The CDR3 length is 15 residues. V was clipped by 4 bases and J by 2 bases, with 16 bases between them. This chain's CDR3 is CAWTPGGLLTDTQYF. CDR3 bases: TGTGCCTGGACCCCAGGCGGACTCCTCACAGATACGCAGTATTTT. The full variable domain, its missing parts supplied by reference TRBV30 and TRBJ2-3, is SQTIHQWPATLVQPVGSPLSLECTVEGTSNPNLYWYRQAAGRGLQLLFYSVGIGQISSEVPQNLSASRPQDRQFILSSKKLLLSDSGFYLCAWTPGGLLTDTQYFGPGTRLTVL.

As DNA, the CDR3 is TGTGCCAGCAGCTTAGGAGCGGGAGGTCCCTCTGGGGCCAACGTCCTGACTTTC. The encoded protein is CASSLGAGGPSGANVLTF. The chain is built from TRBV7-2 and TRBJ2-6, with TRBD2 matching over 9 bases. This CDR3 is built from 18 residues. Germline loops: CDR1 SGHTA, CDR2 FQGNSA. Germline trimming cut 1 base from V and 0 bases from J; bases unmatched to any gene: 4.

This clone was seen many times. The chain is built from TRBV6-1 and TRBJ2-5, with a tentative D call TRBD2 (6 bases). Between the trimmed V and J ends, which lost 4 bases and 5 bases, there was a span of 17 bases. This CDR3 spans 15 amino acids. Germline V gives CDR1 MNHNS, CDR2 SASEGT. CDR3 bases: TGTGCCAGCAGTGTCCAACCCGGGAGCGGTGAGACCCAGTACTTC. Translated, it gives CASSVQPGSGETQYF.

This clone has only a few counts. The V and J genes are TRBV7-3 and TRBJ1-1; D is perhaps TRBD1 (6 bases). V was trimmed by 8 bases and J by 1 base, leaving 11 bases between them. CDR3 length: 13 residues. The germline CDR1 and CDR2 sequences are SGHTA and FQGTGA. CDR3 bases: TGTGCCAGCTCCGGACAGCCGAACACTGAAGCTTTCTTT. Translation: CASSGQPNTEAFF. Complete variable domain (other parts from reference TRBV7-3 and TRBJ1-1): GAGVSQTPSNKVTEKGKYVELRCDPISGHTALYWYRQSLGQGPEFLIYFQGTGAADDSGLPNDRFFAVRPEGSVSTLKIQRTERGDSAVYLCASSGQPNTEAFFGQGTRLTVV.

This clone was seen a handful of times. The chain employs TRBV27 and TRBJ2-1; TRBD2 matches at 7 bases. The junction had 7 bases not matched to a gene; V was cut back by 3 bases and J by 5 bases. This CDR3 contains 15 residues. Germline V gives CDR1 MNHEY, CDR2 SMNVEV (reference sequence). CDR3 bases: TGTGCCAGCAGTTTTTTTAGCGGGCAGAACAATGAGCAGTTCTTC. Translating it yields CASSFFSGQNNEQFF.

This clone showed up just a few times. The chain couples TRBV10-3 to TRBJ1-3; no clear D gene. This CDR3 has 13 residues. V gave up 4 bases and J gave up 2 bases, with 6 bases separating them. Germline assignment: CDR1 ENHRY and CDR2 SYGVKD. The CDR3 sequence: CAISGEPGNTIYF. CDR3 nucleotides: TGTGCCATCAGTGGGGAGCCTGGAAACACCATATATTTT.

The CDR3 loop is CASGTSGAGELFF. The CDR3 DNA reads as TGTGCCAGCGGGACTAGCGGGGCCGGGGAGCTGTTTTTT. The chain couples TRBV7-3 to TRBJ2-2, with 13 positions matching TRBD2. Germline V gene sequence: CDR1 SGHTA, CDR2 FQGTGA. There are 13 residues in the CDR3. V lost 8 bases and J lost 6; bases outside the gene matches: 0. Complete variable domain (other parts from reference TRBV7-3 and TRBJ2-2): GAGVSQTPSNKVTEKGKYVELRCDPISGHTALYWYRQSLGQGPEFLIYFQGTGAADDSGLPNDRFFAVRPEGSVSTLKIQRTERGDSAVYLCASGTSGAGELFFGEGSRLTVL.

This rearrangement joins TRBV6-5 to TRBJ2-5; no clear D gene. The CDR3 covers 12 residues. The ends were cut back, 5 bases at V and 9 bases at J, with 13 bases in the middle. Germline V gives CDR1 MNHEY, CDR2 SVGAGI. CDR3 in amino acids: CASSEDYLAQYF. The CDR3 DNA reads TGTGCCAGCAGTGAGGATTATCTGGCCCAGTACTTC.

There are many counts of this clone. The chain links TRBV29-1 to TRBJ2-2, with TRBD2 identical over 9 bases. CDR1 SQVTM and CDR2 ANQGSEA come from the germline V gene. CDR3 size: 15 residues. Trimming took 4 bases from V and 1 from J; bases not matched to a gene: 4. The CDR3 DNA reads TGCAGCGTTGCAGGGACTAGCCGGAACACCGGGGAGCTGTTTTTT. Residues: CSVAGTSRNTGELFF.

This clone was detected only a few times. CDR3 residues: CASSPTRTGIPYGANVLTF. The CDR3 DNA is TGTGCCAGCAGCCCCACCAGGACAGGGATCCCTTATGGGGCCAACGTCCTGACTTTC. The chain carries TRBV7-8 and TRBJ2-6; 8 bases map to TRBD1. CDR3 length: 19 amino acids. Looked up from germline, CDR1 is SGHVS and CDR2 is FQNEAQ. V lost 5 bases, J lost 3 bases, and 15 bases stayed unmatched. Full variable domain (rest looked up from reference TRBV7-8 and TRBJ2-6): GAGVSQSPRYKVAKRGQDVALRCDPISGHVSLFWYQQALGQGPEFLTYFQNEAQLDKSGLPSDRFFAERPEGSVSTLKIQRTQQEDSAVYLCASSPTRTGIPYGANVLTFGAGSRLTVL.

For this clone: A much larger clone lies a single base off, so this may be a read error. Other DNA sequences in this sample translate to the same CDR3. V usage is TRBV7-7 and J usage is TRBJ2-3; D not certain. The CDR3 spans 13 residues. Germline V gene data show CDR1 as SSHAT and CDR2 as FNYEAQ (reference sequence). CDR3 bases: TGTGCTAGCAGCCCCCCGGGCACAGATACGCAGTATTTT. This codes for CASSPPGTDTQYF. Full variable domain (outside the CDR3, taken from reference TRBV7-7 and TRBJ2-3): GAGVSQSPRYKVTKRGQDVTLRCDPISSHATLYWYQQALGQGPEFLTYFNYEAQPDKSGLPSDRFSAERPEGSISTLTIQRTEQRDSAMYRCASSPPGTDTQYFGPGTRLTVL.

This clone was counted a single time. V gene TRBV29-1 combines with J gene TRBJ2-2; the D is unclear. Trimming left V 4 bases short and J 2 bases short, with 11 bases between. Germline V gives CDR1 SQVTM, CDR2 ANQGSEA. The CDR3 loop spans 14 amino acids. The CDR3 loop is CSVALGGNTGELFF. In DNA form, the CDR3 reads TGCAGCGTTGCCCTAGGCGGAAACACCGGGGAGCTGTTTTTT.

A few counts support this clone. The chain joins TRBV23-1 to TRBJ2-7; 7 nucleotides line up with TRBD1. TRBV23-1 is reported as an ORF; its role is uncertain. The CDR3 length is 16 residues. V gave up 4 bases and J gave up 2 bases; unmatched junction bases: 11. CDR3 loop: CASSRQTGESTYEQYF. CDR3 DNA: TGCGCCAGCAGTCGACAAACAGGGGAATCAACCTACGAGCAGTACTTC.

The chain links TRBV27 to TRBJ2-5; D call uncertain. Germline CDR1 MNHEY, CDR2 SMNVEV (reference sequence). V was pared by 0 bases and J by 5 bases, with 7 bases between. This CDR3 spans 13 amino acids. CDR3 nucleotides: TGTGCCAGCAGTTTATCCCCTCCCGAGACCCAGTACTTC. It specifies CASSLSPPETQYF.

The rearrangement joins TRBV28 to TRBJ2-6, with 8 bases that match TRBD1. The CDR3 spans 16 residues. Trimming removed 5 bases from V and 2 bases from J; junction bases left unmatched: 5. Germline V CDR1 and CDR2: MDHEN, SYDVKM. CDR3 amino acids: CASSPTGDPGANVLTF. The DNA for the CDR3 is TGTGCCAGCAGTCCGACAGGGGACCCTGGGGCCAACGTCCTGACTTTC.

The sample holds many counts of this clone. V usage is TRBV30 and J usage is TRBJ2-1; maybe TRBD2 (6 bases). Looked up from germline, CDR1 is GTSNPN and CDR2 is SVGIG (reference sequence). Deletions cut 5 bases from V and 4 bases from J, with 18 bases between. The CDR3 runs to 15 residues. As DNA, the CDR3 is TGTGCCTGGGGCCGCCCTCTCGGGAGTTACAATGAGCAGTTCTTC. It yields the protein CAWGRPLGSYNEQFF.

This clone has ten or more counts. The chain recombines TRBV5-4 with TRBJ2-7, with D possibly TRBD1 on 5 matching bases. The ends were cut back, 3 bases at V and 3 bases at J, with 10 bases in the middle. The CDR3 covers 13 residues. Germline V lookup: CDR1 SGHNT, CDR2 YYREEE (reference sequence). The CDR3 protein is CASSSTGRYEQYF. The CDR3 bases are TGTGCCAGCAGCTCCACAGGTCGCTACGAGCAGTACTTC.

The genes are TRBV30 and TRBJ1-1; 7 bases match TRBD1. There are 16 residues in the CDR3. V lost 6 bases to trimming and J lost 3 bases; unmatched junction nucleotides: 16. Germline V gives CDR1 GTSNPN, CDR2 SVGIG (reference sequence). The CDR3 reads CACDAGRGLYDTEAFF. The CDR3 DNA sequence: TGTGCCTGTGACGCGGGTAGGGGGCTCTATGACACTGAAGCTTTCTTT. Full variable domain (rest looked up from reference TRBV30 and TRBJ1-1): SQTIHQWPATLVQPVGSPLSLECTVEGTSNPNLYWYRQAAGRGLQLLFYSVGIGQISSEVPQNLSASRPQDRQFILSSKKLLLSDSGFYLCACDAGRGLYDTEAFFGQGTRLTVV.

This clone was seen a handful of times. The chain employs TRBV29-1 and TRBJ1-4; D might be TRBD1 (5 bases). V lost 0 bases and J lost 4, with 6 bases in between. The CDR3 covers 13 residues. Germline V gene sequence: CDR1 SQVTM, CDR2 ANQGSEA. Here the CDR3 DNA reads TGCAGCGTTGAAGACAGGGTTAATGAAAAACTGTTTTTT. It is translated as CSVEDRVNEKLFF.

A few counts support this clone. As DNA, the CDR3 is TGTGCCAGTAGTATACTGGGACAGGGGATGAATGAGCAGTTCTTC. Its protein product is CASSILGQGMNEQFF. The chain recombines TRBV19 with TRBJ2-1; 10 nucleotides match TRBD1. Germline CDR1 reads LNHDA; CDR2 reads SQIVND (reference sequence). This CDR3 has 15 amino acids. Losses at the gene ends were 2 bases for V and 7 bases for J; bases not matched to a gene: 5.

This clone was picked up many times. V and J are TRBV29-1 and TRBJ2-5; D unresolved. The CDR3 covers 12 residues. In germline, CDR1 is SQVTM, CDR2 ANQGSEA. Trimming left V 5 bases short and J 1 base short, with 8 bases between. CDR3 nucleotide sequence: TGCAGCGTTAACTACCTCCAAGAGACCCAGTACTTC. This translates into CSVNYLQETQYF.

A few counts support this clone. V is TRBV27 and J is TRBJ2-7; a possible D gene is TRBD1 (6 bases). The ends were cut back, 5 bases at V and 8 bases at J, with 19 bases in the middle. Per the germline V gene, CDR1 is MNHEY and CDR2 is SMNVEV (reference sequence). This CDR3 spans 14 amino acids. The CDR3 coding sequence is TGTGCCAGCAGTCCAAGCCAGTGGACAGCCAAGCAGTACTTC. Translating gives CASSPSQWTAKQYF.

This clone was seen only a few times. At one end, the junction sequence differs from germline, possibly due to a read error. V and J are TRBV6-6 and TRBJ2-7; 8 bases line up with TRBD2. CDR3 length equals 14 residues. Germline assignment: CDR1 MNHNY and CDR2 SVGAGI (reference sequence). The CDR3 protein is CAISESGTRSEQYF. The DNA for the CDR3 is TGTGCCATCAGTGAGTCCGGGACTAGAAGCGAGCAGTACTTC.

This clone was picked up many times. The chain has TRBV5-4 and TRBJ2-5, with TRBD1 matching over 9 bases. This CDR3 has 15 amino acids. Trimming cost V 2 bases and J 5 bases; bases outside gene matches: 7. Per the germline V gene, CDR1 is SGHNT and CDR2 is YYREEE (reference sequence). The CDR3 region has the DNA TGTGCCAGCAGCTTTCGGGACAGGGCCGGGGAGACCCAGTACTTC. This gives the protein CASSFRDRAGETQYF. Together with reference TRBV5-4 and TRBJ2-5, the CDR3 gives the full variable domain: ETGVTQSPTHLIKTRGQQVTLRCSSQSGHNTVSWYQQALGQGPQFIFQYYREEENGRGNFPPRFSGLQFPNYSSELNVNALELDDSALYLCASSFRDRAGETQYFGPGTRLLVL.

V usage is TRBV7-2 and J usage is TRBJ1-1; D ambiguous. Trimming shortened V by 3 bases and J by 6 bases, and 11 bases separated the two germline ends. Germline V gene sequence: CDR1 SGHTA, CDR2 FQGNSA. CDR3 length: 13 amino acids. CDR3 bases: TGTGCCAGCAGCTTTCAGAGGCAGTCTGAAGCTTTCTTT. Its protein product is CASSFQRQSEAFF.

A few counts support this clone. The chain carries TRBV5-1 and TRBJ2-2; no clear D gene. Trimming left V 4 bases short and J 4 bases short, with 8 bases between. Germline values: CDR1 SGHRS, CDR2 YFSETQ. CDR3 length: 13 residues. Here the CDR3 DNA reads TGCGCCAGCAGCCCCTTGGGCACCGGGGAGCTGTTTTTT. It yields the protein CASSPLGTGELFF.